The 6 T cell receptor beta chains below come from one sample, sequenced in a study of shared clonotypes between healthy human individuals (TCRdb year 2020). CD8 naive samples were obtained by positive selection for CCR7 among CD45RO-negative cells, yielding a CD45RA+CCR7+ population from which TemRA cells were excluded. Library prep was done by the immunoSEQ multiplex PCR assay. TCRdb's version of the immuneACCESS table is confined to in-frame rearrangements and falls short of the full clone set. An unresolved V gene accounts for under half of the shortfall where checked; the remainder is of unknown origin. The sample contains more than 2 million clones, around 95% of them found a single time. Clones ranked in the top ten supply approximately 1.6% of the sample. Sequenced sample: naive CD8+ T cells from PBMCs. The cell subset or site label, as the study defines it: CD45RA+CCR7+. All receptors derive from a man in his late teens or twenties in good health. Some clones in this sample may be carry-over from other donors' samples.

The gene calls are TRBV7-2 and TRBJ2-7, with 7 bases aligning to TRBD2. The CDR3 spans 15 residues. Germline lookup yields CDR1 SGHTA and CDR2 FQGNSA. J gave up 6 bases and V 5 bases, and 13 bases lay outside the gene matches. The CDR3 is CASSPRDYKPSEQYF. Here the CDR3 DNA reads TGTGCCAGCAGCCCTCGGGACTATAAACCCAGCGAGCAGTACTTC.

The V call is TRBV19, the J call TRBJ2-1; TRBD2 matches at 11 bases. J gave up 7 bases and V 8 bases, and 7 bases lay outside the gene matches. This CDR3 has 14 residues. Germline-derived CDR1 and CDR2 are LNHDA and SQIVND (reference sequence). The CDR3 sequence: CASAPIAGGNEQFF. CDR3 coding DNA: TGTGCCAGTGCACCTATAGCGGGAGGGAATGAGCAGTTCTTC.

This chain joins TRBV7-8 and TRBJ2-1, with TRBD2 matching over 9 bases. V lost 1 base, J lost 7 bases, and 5 bases stayed unmatched. From germline, CDR1 is SGHVS and CDR2 FQNEAQ. This CDR3 is 15 amino acids long. The CDR3 DNA sequence: TGTGCCAGCAGCTTAGGGACTAGCGAAAAGAATGAGCAGTTCTTC. Protein product: CASSLGTSEKNEQFF.

The V gene is TRBV27, the J gene TRBJ2-1; possibly TRBD2 for D (7 bases). This CDR3 region has 17 residues. Trimming pared 3 bases from V and 0 bases from J, leaving 15 bases between. The V gene's germline CDR1 is MNHEY and CDR2 SMNVEV (reference sequence). CDR3 DNA sequence: TGTGCCAGCAGTTTCGGGCTAGCGGACAGCTCCTACAATGAGCAGTTCTTC. It encodes CASSFGLADSSYNEQFF.

The gene calls are TRBV29-1 and TRBJ2-7; 7 nucleotides agree with TRBD1. The CDR3 loop spans 14 amino acids. From germline, CDR1 is SQVTM and CDR2 ANQGSEA. With 2 bases clipped from V and 1 base from J, the junction kept 5 bases outside the gene matches. This chain's CDR3 is CSVERGHDSYEQYF. CDR3 nucleotides: TGCAGCGTTGAAAGGGGGCACGATTCCTACGAGCAGTACTTC.

This clone has just one count. This chain links TRBV11-2 with TRBJ1-2, with TRBD1 as a possible D gene (6 bases). The CDR3 has 15 amino acids. CDR1 and CDR2 from the germline V gene are SGHAT and FQNNGV. V lost 0 bases and J 6 bases, leaving 14 bases between the germline ends. The CDR3 DNA reads TGTGCCAGCAGCTTAGATTACGGGGGCTCCAATGGCTACACCTTC. Its protein is CASSLDYGGSNGYTF.